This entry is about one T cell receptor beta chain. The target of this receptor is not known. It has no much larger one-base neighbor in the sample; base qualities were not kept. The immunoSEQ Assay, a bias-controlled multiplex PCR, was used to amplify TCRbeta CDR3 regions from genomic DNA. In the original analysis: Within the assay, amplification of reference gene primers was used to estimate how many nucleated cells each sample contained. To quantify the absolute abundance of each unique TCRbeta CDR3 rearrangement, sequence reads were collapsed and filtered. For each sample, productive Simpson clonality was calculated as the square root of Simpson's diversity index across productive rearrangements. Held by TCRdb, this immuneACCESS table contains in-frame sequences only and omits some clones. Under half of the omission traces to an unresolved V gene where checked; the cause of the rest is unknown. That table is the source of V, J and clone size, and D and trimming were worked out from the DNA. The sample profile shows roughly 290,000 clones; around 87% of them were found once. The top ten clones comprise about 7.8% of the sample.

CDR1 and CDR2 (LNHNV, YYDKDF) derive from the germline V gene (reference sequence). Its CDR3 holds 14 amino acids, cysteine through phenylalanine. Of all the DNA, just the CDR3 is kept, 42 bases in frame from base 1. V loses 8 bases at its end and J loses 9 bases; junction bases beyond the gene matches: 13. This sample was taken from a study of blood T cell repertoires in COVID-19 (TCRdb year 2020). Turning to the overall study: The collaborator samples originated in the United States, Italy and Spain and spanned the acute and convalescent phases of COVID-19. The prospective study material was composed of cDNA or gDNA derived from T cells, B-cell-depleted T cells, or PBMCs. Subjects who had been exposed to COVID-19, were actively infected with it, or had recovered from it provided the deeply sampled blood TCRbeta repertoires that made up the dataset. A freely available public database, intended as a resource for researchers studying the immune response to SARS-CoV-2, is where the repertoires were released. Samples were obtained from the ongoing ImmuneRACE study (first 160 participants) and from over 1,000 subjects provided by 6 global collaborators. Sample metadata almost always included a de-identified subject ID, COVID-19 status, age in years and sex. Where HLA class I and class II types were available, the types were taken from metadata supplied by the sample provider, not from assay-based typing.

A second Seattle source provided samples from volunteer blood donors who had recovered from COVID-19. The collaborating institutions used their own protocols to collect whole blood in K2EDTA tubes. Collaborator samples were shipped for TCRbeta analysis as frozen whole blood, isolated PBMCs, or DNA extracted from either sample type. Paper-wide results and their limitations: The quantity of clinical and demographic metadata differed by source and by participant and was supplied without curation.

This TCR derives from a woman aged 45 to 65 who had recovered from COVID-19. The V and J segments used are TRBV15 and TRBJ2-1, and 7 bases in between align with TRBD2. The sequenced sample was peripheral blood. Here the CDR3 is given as CATGLAGVKGEQFF. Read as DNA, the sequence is TGTGCCACCGGACTGGCGGGGGTGAAGGGTGAGCAGTTCTTC. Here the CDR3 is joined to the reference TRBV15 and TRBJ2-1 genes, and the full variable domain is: DAMVIQNPRYQVTQFGKPVTLSCSQTLNHNVMYWYQQKSSQAPKLLFHYYDKDFNNEADTPDNFQSRRPNTSFCFLDIRSPGLGDTAMYLCATGLAGVKGEQFFGPGTRLTVL.